The 5 T cell receptor beta chains below come from one sample, sequenced in a study of neoadjuvant nivolumab and ipilimumab in lung cancer (dated by TCRdb to about 2020). The label giving this sample's time point can be read as: at surgical resection after neoadjuvant nivolumab +/- ipilimumab. To prepare the library, the immunoSEQ multiplex PCR assay was applied. The clones in this table, taken by TCRdb from immuneACCESS, are in-frame only. Not every clone is retained; where verified, under half of the shortfall comes from an unresolved V gene, and the cause of the rest is unknown. The sample table lists 25,000 or so clones, under 85% of them with a count of one. The ten largest clones capture roughly 5% of the sample. The sequenced sample was tumor tissue, obtained after neoadjuvant nivolumab, alone or with ipilimumab, at or shortly before surgery. These receptors originate from an adult with non-small cell lung cancer.

The V and J genes are TRBV6-5 and TRBJ2-7, with D tentatively TRBD1 (5 bases). Between the trimmed V and J ends, which lost 5 bases and 3 bases, there was a span of 14 bases. Germline V gives CDR1 MNHEY, CDR2 SVGAGI. The length of the CDR3 is 14 residues. The DNA for the CDR3 is TGTGCCAGCAGTCTATTTGACAGACACTACGAGCAGTACTTC. Translation gives CASSLFDRHYEQYF.

This CDR3 is CSVGDSTYEQYF. The DNA of the CDR3 is TGCAGCGTTGGTGACAGCACCTACGAGCAGTACTTC. V usage is TRBV29-1 and J usage is TRBJ2-7; TRBD1 might be the D (5 bases). CDR3 length: 12 residues. Germline V gives CDR1 SQVTM, CDR2 ANQGSEA. The V and J ends lost 4 bases and 2 bases respectively, with 9 bases between them.

This clone showed up just a few times. The V call is TRBV7-2, the J call TRBJ2-5; D is ambiguous. Trimming cost V 5 bases and J 5 bases, with 12 bases left between them. CDR3 length: 13 residues. The V gene's germline CDR1 is SGHTA and CDR2 FQGNSA. As DNA, the CDR3 is TGTGCCAGCAGCCCGCAACCCGGGGAGACCCAGTACTTC. It is translated as CASSPQPGETQYF.

V is TRBV9 and J is TRBJ1-5, with a possible D match to TRBD1 (5 bases). The germline V gene encodes CDR1 SGDLS and CDR2 YYNGEE. This CDR3 spans 15 amino acids. Trimming stripped 4 bases from V and 7 bases from J, with 18 bases between. The CDR3 coding sequence is TGTGCCAGCAGCCCGGGGGGGGGAATAGGCCAGCCCCAGCATTTT. Protein sequence: CASSPGGGIGQPQHF.

This rearrangement joins TRBV2 to TRBJ1-5; D call uncertain. Trimming took off 2 bases at V and 3 bases at J, with 8 bases between the two ends. Per the germline V gene, CDR1 is SNHLY and CDR2 is FYNNEI. CDR3 size: 14 residues. CDR3 in amino acids: CASSERTANQPQHF. The CDR3 region has the DNA TGTGCCAGCAGTGAAAGGACGGCCAATCAGCCCCAGCATTTT.